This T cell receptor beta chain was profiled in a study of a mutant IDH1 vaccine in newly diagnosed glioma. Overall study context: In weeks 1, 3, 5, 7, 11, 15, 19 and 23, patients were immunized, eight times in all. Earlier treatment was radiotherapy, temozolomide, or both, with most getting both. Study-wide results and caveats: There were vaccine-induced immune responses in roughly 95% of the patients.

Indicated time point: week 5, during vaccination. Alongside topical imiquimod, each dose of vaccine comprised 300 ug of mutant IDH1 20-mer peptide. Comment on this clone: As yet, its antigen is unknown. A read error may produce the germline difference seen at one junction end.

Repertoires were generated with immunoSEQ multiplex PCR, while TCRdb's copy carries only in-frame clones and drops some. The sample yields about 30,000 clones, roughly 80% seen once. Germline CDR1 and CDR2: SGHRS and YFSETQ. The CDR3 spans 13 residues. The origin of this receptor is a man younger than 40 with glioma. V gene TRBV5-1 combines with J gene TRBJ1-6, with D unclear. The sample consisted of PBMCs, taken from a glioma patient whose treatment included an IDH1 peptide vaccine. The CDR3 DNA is TGCGCCAGTAGCTTGGATGTAGATTCACCCCTCCACTTT. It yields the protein CASSLDVDSPLHF.